These 26 T cell receptor beta chains originate from one sample sequenced in a study of T cells in severe cutaneous drug reactions (dated 2019 in TCRdb). TCRdb shows the sequencer as Illumina MiSeq. Library preparation used the iRepertoire multiplex PCR system with TCR subtype-specific primers for both bulk and single-cell sequencing. TCRdb reprocessed the reads, and each CDR3 protein sequence is entered once, without DNA. The data table for this sample lists just over 20,000 distinct CDR3 sequences. Of the sample, over 6.5% falls within the top ten clones. The donors whose samples were sequenced had carbamazepine-induced Stevens-Johnson syndrome or toxic epidermal necrolysis (CBZ-SJS/TEN). Material: PBMCs. All receptors come from a human donor with toxic epidermal necrolysis, a severe cutaneous drug reaction.

This sequence joins TRBV7-6 and TRBJ2-1; TCRdb selects TRBD1, and the lack of DNA leaves this call unchecked. CDR1 SGHVS and CDR2 FNYEAQ come from the germline V gene. The CDR3 sequence is 13 residues long. The CDR3 protein is CASSHTGSSEQFF.

The CDR3 spells CASVPPMAGTKNIQYF. The chain carries TRBV6-1 and TRBJ2-4; TCRdb returns TRBD1, unconfirmable since there is no DNA. In germline, CDR1 is MNHNS, CDR2 SASEGT. The CDR3 has 16 amino acids.

The chain carries TRBV27 and TRBJ1-1. CDR3 size: 16 residues. Germline V CDR1 and CDR2: MNHEY, SMNVEV (reference sequence). The CDR3 loop reads CASSLGLAYLNTEAFF.

The J gene is TRBJ2-7, the V gene TRBV20-1; TCRdb's D gene call, TRBD1, goes unchecked for lack of DNA. Looked up from germline, CDR1 is DFQATT and CDR2 is SNEGSKA (reference sequence). The CDR3 length is 13 residues. The CDR3 is CSASGTYFYEQYF.

The chain has TRBV12-3 or TRBV12-4 and TRBJ1-5; TCRdb's D gene call, TRBD1, goes unchecked for lack of DNA. The CDR3 extends over 12 amino acids. CDR3 residues: CASTRPGQSQHF.

The chain joins TRBV5-4 to TRBJ1-2. The germline gives CDR1 SGHNT, CDR2 YYREEE (reference sequence). CDR3 length equals 14 residues. CDR3 in amino acids: CASSFAAERAGYTF.

The chain carries TRBV29-1 and TRBJ2-1. This CDR3 contains 16 residues. From germline, CDR1 is SQVTM and CDR2 ANQGSEA. The CDR3 spells CSVEDPDRTSYNEQFF.

The V gene is TRBV14, the J gene TRBJ2-7; TCRdb selects TRBD1, and the lack of DNA leaves this call unchecked. Per germline, CDR1 SGHDN and CDR2 FVKESK. CDR3 length equals 15 residues. CDR3 in amino acids: CASSQEPGQAYEQYF.

This rearrangement joins TRBV28 to TRBJ2-7; TCRdb returns TRBD1, unconfirmable since there is no DNA. This CDR3 has 14 amino acids. Germline CDR1 MDHEN, CDR2 SYDVKM. The CDR3: CASFPGTQSYEQYF. Full variable domain (rest looked up from reference TRBV28 and TRBJ2-7): DVKVTQSSRYLVKRTGEKVFLECVQDMDHENMFWYRQDPGLGLRLIYFSYDVKMKEKGDIPEGYSVSREKKERFSLILESASTNQTSMYLCASFPGTQSYEQYFGPGTRLTVT.

The rearrangement links TRBV20-1 to TRBJ2-5. The length of the CDR3 is 13 residues. Germline V CDR1 and CDR2: DFQATT, SNEGSKA (reference sequence). The CDR3 sequence is CSARLRNQETQYF.

The rearrangement uses TRBV11-2 and TRBJ1-5; TCRdb outputs TRBD1, but without DNA this stays unchecked. The CDR3 loop spans 15 amino acids. Looked up from germline, CDR1 is SGHAT and CDR2 is FQNNGV. The CDR3 reads CASSLGGGGNQPQHF. The full variable domain, in which reference TRBV11-2 and TRBJ1-5 provide the parts outside the CDR3, is EAGVAQSPRYKIIEKRQSVAFWCNPISGHATLYWYQQILGQGPKLLIQFQNNGVVDDSQLPKDRFSAERLKGVDSTLKIQPAKLEDSAVYLCASSLGGGGNQPQHFGDGTRLSIL.

The chain employs TRBV7-2 and TRBJ1-4. The CDR3 contains 14 residues. Germline CDR1 reads SGHTA; CDR2 reads FQGNSA. This chain's CDR3 is CASSLGGSNEKLFF.

The gene calls are TRBV19 and TRBJ1-5. This CDR3 comprises 14 residues. Germline CDR1 is LNHDA and CDR2 is SQIVND (reference sequence). The CDR3 here is CASRRALGHQPQHF.

This clonotype is deemed medium-sized by its frequency. The V call is TRBV2, the J call TRBJ1-1; TCRdb's D call of TRBD1 is untestable without DNA. The CDR3 consists of 15 residues. Per germline, CDR1 SNHLY and CDR2 FYNNEI. The CDR3 here is CASSEEDRVGTEAFF.

This chain uses TRBV20-1 with TRBJ1-4; TCRdb designates TRBD1, a call that cannot be tested without DNA. Germline-derived CDR1 and CDR2 are DFQATT and SNEGSKA (reference sequence). The CDR3 runs 16 residues. The CDR3 spells CSAAPGTGTSNEKLFF.

Frequency places this clonotype as medium-sized. This chain uses TRBV10-3 with TRBJ1-5. In germline, CDR1 is ENHRY, CDR2 SYGVKD. CDR3 length: 17 residues. CDR3 sequence: CAISESRVKGEAKPQHF.

The V gene is TRBV10-3, the J gene TRBJ2-7; TCRdb gives TRBD1 as the D gene, but with no DNA this cannot be confirmed. This CDR3 comprises 13 residues. Germline V gene data show CDR1 as ENHRY and CDR2 as SYGVKD. The chain's CDR3 is CAISDRGATEQYF.

The chain employs TRBV10-3 and TRBJ2-3; TCRdb designates TRBD1, a call that cannot be tested without DNA. The germline gives CDR1 ENHRY, CDR2 SYGVKD. The CDR3 is 15 residues long. CDR3 protein: CAISGQGTVADTQYF.

This chain links TRBV10-3 with TRBJ1-3; TCRdb's D call of TRBD1 is untestable without DNA. Germline V gene lookup returns CDR1 ENHRY and CDR2 SYGVKD. The CDR3 runs 14 residues. The CDR3 here is CAIATGSSGNTIYF.

This rearrangement joins TRBV7-2 to TRBJ2-3; without DNA, the TCRdb call of TRBD1 cannot be checked. Looked up from germline, CDR1 is SGHTA and CDR2 is FQGNSA. The CDR3 is 16 residues long. CDR3: CASSSQDEDSTDTQYF. The full variable domain, rest sourced from reference TRBV7-2 and TRBJ2-3, is GAGVSQSPSNKVTEKGKDVELRCDPISGHTALYWYRQSLGQGLEFLIYFQGNSAPDKSGLPSDRFSAERTGGSVSTLTIQRTQQEDSAVYLCASSSQDEDSTDTQYFGPGTRLTVL.

The rearrangement joins TRBV4-3 to TRBJ1-1; TCRdb picks TRBD1, but there is no DNA to check that call. Looked up from germline, CDR1 is LGHNA and CDR2 is YSLEER. The CDR3 length is 16 residues. Here the CDR3 reads CASSQDLKGGGTEAFF.

This sequence joins TRBV20-1 and TRBJ1-2; TCRdb's D call of TRBD1 is untestable without DNA. The germline gives CDR1 DFQATT, CDR2 SNEGSKA (reference sequence). This CDR3 has 13 amino acids. The CDR3 region is CSARDGTGYGYTF.

The chain couples TRBV4-3 to TRBJ2-3; with no DNA, the TCRdb D assignment of TRBD1 cannot be verified. Per the germline V gene, CDR1 is LGHNA and CDR2 is YSLEER. This CDR3 is built from 15 residues. The CDR3 sequence is CASSHLTGRTDTQYF.

The chain combines TRBV24-1 with TRBJ2-5; the TCRdb call, TRBD2, lacks DNA for checking. CDR1 and CDR2 from the germline V gene are KGHDR and SFDVKD. There are 12 residues in the CDR3. The CDR3 here is CATSGREETQYF.

This chain links TRBV4-3 with TRBJ2-1. The CDR3 has 16 amino acids. In germline, CDR1 is LGHNA, CDR2 YSLEER. The CDR3 region is CASSRAGGGAYNEQFF.

The chain employs TRBV4-1 and TRBJ2-7; TCRdb's D call, TRBD2, is unchecked because there is no DNA. The germline V gene has CDR1 MGHRA and CDR2 YSYEKL. The CDR3 is 16 residues long. This CDR3 reads CASSQARTSGKHEQYF.